This T cell receptor beta chain was retrieved from a study of blood T cells in healthy people across ages. Across the whole study: Through template switching, about one barcoded beta molecule was captured per two T cells, as measured in model experiments.

Details on this clonotype: The antigen is not known.

The authors ran a second PCR of roughly 7 to 11 cycles using a sample-barcoded 5' primer and a J-beta primer mix. A template-switch adaptor with 12 random nucleotides tagged each cDNA molecule. TCRdb re-derived calls from the 5' RACE reads in MiXCR, one entry per CDR3 protein. The sample contains around 900,000 distinct CDR3 sequences, about 53% of which appear only once. Study-level findings and limits: Investigators viewed diversity estimates from one million T cells as underestimates, the study reported. Higher diversity, along with more naive CD4+ cells, distinguished long-lived donors from aged donors.

The receptor was isolated from a woman aged 55 to 70 in good health. The sequenced sample consisted of blood.

The DNA for the CDR3 is TGTGTCACCCACGCCGGGACTACCCCAGATACGCAGTATTTT. It yields the protein CVTHAGTTPDTQYF. The chain carries TRBV27 and TRBJ2-3, with TRBD2 matching over 7 bases. The V gene's germline CDR1 is MNHEY and CDR2 SMNVEV (reference sequence). This CDR3 comprises 14 residues.